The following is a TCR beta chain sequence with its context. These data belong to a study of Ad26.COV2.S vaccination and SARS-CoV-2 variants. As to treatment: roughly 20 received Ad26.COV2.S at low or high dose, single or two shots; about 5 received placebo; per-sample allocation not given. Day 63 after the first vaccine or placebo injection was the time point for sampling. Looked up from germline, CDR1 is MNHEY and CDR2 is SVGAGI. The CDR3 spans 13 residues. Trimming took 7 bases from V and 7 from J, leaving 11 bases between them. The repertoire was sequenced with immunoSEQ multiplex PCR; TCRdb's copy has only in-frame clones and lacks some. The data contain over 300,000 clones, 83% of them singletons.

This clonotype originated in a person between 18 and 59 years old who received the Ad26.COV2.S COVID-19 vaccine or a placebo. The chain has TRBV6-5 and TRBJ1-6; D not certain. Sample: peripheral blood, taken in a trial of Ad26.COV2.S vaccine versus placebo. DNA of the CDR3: TGTGCCAGCAACCGGGGATTCAATTCACCCCTCCACTTT. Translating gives CASNRGFNSPLHF.